Below, 32 T cell receptor beta chains from the same sample are listed, as sequenced in a study of T cells after somatic rescue of genetic block. Clones were sequenced by immunoSEQ multiplex PCR, and TCRdb holds only the in-frame ones, with some missing. The profile shows roughly 120,000 clones, about 90% of them singletons. Sequenced input: peripheral blood mononuclear cells (PBMCs). Every receptor here comes from a woman aged 18-29 years.

The gene calls are TRBV6-5 and TRBJ1-1, with a weak D call TRBD1 (5 bases). The CDR3 contains 13 residues. Germline CDR1 and CDR2: MNHEY and SVGAGI. Deletions cut 5 bases from V and 11 bases from J, with 18 bases between. In DNA form, the CDR3 reads TGTGCCAGCAGTCCCGGGACGCCCCCGCGTGCTTTCTTT. The encoded protein is CASSPGTPPRAFF.

V usage is TRBV18 and J usage is TRBJ2-3; D gene unclear. With 2 bases removed from V and 0 bases from J, the gap between germline ends came to 9 bases. Germline loops: CDR1 KGHSH, CDR2 LQKENI. The CDR3 is made up of 15 amino acids. CDR3 loop: CASSPKSVSTDTQYF. The DNA for the CDR3 is TGTGCCAGCTCACCAAAGAGCGTTAGCACAGATACGCAGTATTTT.

V and J are TRBV19 and TRBJ2-6; TRBD1 matches 7 bases. Germline trimming cut 3 bases from V and 3 bases from J; bases unmatched to any gene: 8. The germline V gene encodes CDR1 LNHDA and CDR2 SQIVND (reference sequence). The CDR3 extends over 17 amino acids. The CDR3 loop is CASSMVGGAYGANVLTF. The DNA of the CDR3 is TGTGCCAGTAGTATGGTAGGGGGCGCGTATGGGGCCAACGTCCTGACTTTC.

The J gene is TRBJ2-4, the V gene TRBV29-1; tentatively, D is TRBD2 (6 bases). The CDR3 sequence is 13 residues long. V lost 7 bases to trimming and J lost 8 bases, with 18 bases between them. CDR1 is SQVTM and CDR2 is ANQGSEA in the germline V gene. The CDR3 protein is CSGNDRPGDIQYF. CDR3 DNA sequence: TGCAGCGGTAATGATAGACCGGGGGACATTCAGTACTTC.

The V and J genes are TRBV25-1 and TRBJ1-3, with 8 bases matching TRBD1. Per germline, CDR1 MGHDK and CDR2 SYGVNS. Trimming took 2 bases from V and 0 from J; bases not matched to a gene: 6. The CDR3 consists of 17 residues. The CDR3 coding sequence is TGTGCCAGCAGTGAAGGGACCACAGGGGGCTCTGGAAACACCATATATTTT. This translates into CASSEGTTGGSGNTIYF.

The gene calls are TRBV19 and TRBJ2-2, with D perhaps matching TRBD1 (5 bases). This CDR3 is 15 amino acids long. V lost 3 bases to trimming and J lost 4 bases, with 12 bases between them. Per germline, CDR1 LNHDA and CDR2 SQIVND (reference sequence). The CDR3 loop reads CASSMVGAVTGELFF. CDR3 sequence (DNA): TGTGCCAGTAGTATGGTAGGGGCGGTCACCGGGGAGCTGTTTTTT.

V usage is TRBV7-2 and J usage is TRBJ1-6; D is possibly TRBD1 (5 bases). The V gene's germline CDR1 is SGHTA and CDR2 FQGNSA. The CDR3 loop spans 14 amino acids. Between the trimmed V and J ends, which lost 5 bases and 9 bases, there was a span of 14 bases. CDR3: CASSATVSGSPLHF. The CDR3 DNA reads TGTGCCAGCAGCGCGACAGTTTCAGGTTCACCCCTCCACTTT.

V and J are TRBV7-3 and TRBJ2-1; 8 nucleotides align to TRBD2. CDR1 and CDR2 from the germline V gene are SGHTA and FQGTGA. The CDR3 length is 14 residues. The J segment lost 9 bases and the V segment lost 5 bases, leaving 9 bases of the junction unmatched. CDR3 in DNA: TGTGCCAGCAGCCCCAGCGGGGGAGGGACTGAGCAGTTCTTC. Translating gives CASSPSGGGTEQFF. Combining the CDR3 with reference TRBV7-3 and TRBJ2-1 gives the whole variable domain GAGVSQTPSNKVTEKGKYVELRCDPISGHTALYWYRQSLGQGPEFLIYFQGTGAADDSGLPNDRFFAVRPEGSVSTLKIQRTERGDSAVYLCASSPSGGGTEQFFGPGTRLTVL.

This chain uses TRBV5-1 with TRBJ2-1; D is perhaps TRBD2 (6 bases). Germline CDR1 and CDR2: SGHRS and YFSETQ. The CDR3 runs 17 residues. V gave up 2 bases and J gave up 0 bases, with 15 bases separating them. CDR3 region: CASSFTPPGDSYNEQFF. DNA for the CDR3: TGCGCCAGCAGCTTTACCCCACCGGGGGACTCCTACAATGAGCAGTTCTTC.

The CDR3 spells CARTQGTYEQYF. CDR3 nucleotide sequence: TGTGCCAGAACACAGGGTACCTACGAGCAGTACTTC. The chain combines TRBV30 with TRBJ2-7; the D gene is possibly TRBD1 (6 bases). Germline V gives CDR1 GTSNPN, CDR2 SVGIG (reference sequence). This CDR3 is built from 12 residues. V dropped 8 bases and J dropped 2 bases, with 13 bases sitting between them.

The J gene is TRBJ2-7, the V gene TRBV6-1; D is possibly TRBD1 or TRBD2 (6 bases each). Germline CDR1 and CDR2: MNHNS and SASEGT. The CDR3 has 15 amino acids. Trimming took off 0 bases at V and 2 bases at J, with 11 bases between the two ends. CDR3 sequence reads: CASSEAERGPYEQYF. The CDR3 bases are TGTGCCAGCAGTGAAGCGGAACGGGGGCCCTACGAGCAGTACTTC.

The chain joins TRBV9 to TRBJ1-6; 7 bases map to TRBD1. This CDR3 comprises 14 residues. The V segment lost 4 bases and the J segment 10 bases; nucleotides outside the gene matches: 8. CDR1 SGDLS and CDR2 YYNGEE come from the germline V gene. For the CDR3, the DNA is TGTGCCAGCAGCCAAGGACAGGCAGGGTCACCCCTCCACTTT. Translation gives CASSQGQAGSPLHF.

V is TRBV30 and J is TRBJ1-2; the D gene is possibly TRBD1 (5 bases). The CDR3 has 11 amino acids. Per germline, CDR1 GTSNPN and CDR2 SVGIG (reference sequence). In DNA form, the CDR3 reads TGTGCTCAGGGACGCGGCTATGGCTACACCTTC. This gives the protein CAQGRGYGYTF.

This chain uses TRBV7-9 with TRBJ2-5, with 10 bases fitting TRBD2. CDR1 and CDR2 (germline): SEHNR, FQNEAQ (reference sequence). The trim removed 5 bases at V and 3 bases at J, leaving 6 bases unmatched. The CDR3 has 15 amino acids. The CDR3 reads CASSGWSGGEETQYF. The CDR3 DNA sequence: TGTGCCAGCAGCGGCTGGAGCGGGGGGGAAGAGACCCAGTACTTC.

The chain is built from TRBV7-9 and TRBJ2-5, with D perhaps matching TRBD1 or TRBD2 (6 bases each). Per the germline V gene, CDR1 is SEHNR and CDR2 is FQNEAQ (reference sequence). Trimming took 5 bases from V and 3 from J, leaving 19 bases between them. The CDR3 extends over 16 amino acids. The CDR3 here is CASSARSTGGEETQYF. CDR3 sequence (DNA): TGTGCCAGCAGCGCCCGGTCGACAGGAGGGGAAGAGACCCAGTACTTC.

This chain links TRBV19 with TRBJ2-1; tentative D call: TRBD1 (6 bases). Germline loops: CDR1 LNHDA, CDR2 SQIVND (reference sequence). V was pared by 2 bases and J by 4 bases, with 12 bases between. The CDR3 spans 15 residues. The CDR3 nucleotides are TGTGCCAGTAGTATATTTGGGACAACATACAATGAGCAGTTCTTC. It translates to CASSIFGTTYNEQFF.

This clone has only one observation. This rearrangement joins TRBV6-6 to TRBJ2-7; possibly TRBD2 for D (5 bases). The CDR3 contains 13 residues. The V and J ends lost 2 bases and 7 bases respectively, with 12 bases between them. Germline V gene sequence: CDR1 MNHNY, CDR2 SVGAGI (reference sequence). The CDR3 DNA is TGTGCCAGCAGTTACGACGGACTGGGTGAGCAGTACTTC. Its translation: CASSYDGLGEQYF.

This clone was counted a few times. This rearrangement joins TRBV5-1 to TRBJ1-2; 7 nucleotides match TRBD1. V gave up 4 bases and J gave up 5 bases; unmatched junction bases: 5. CDR3 size: 13 residues. The V gene's germline CDR1 is SGHRS and CDR2 YFSETQ. The CDR3 sequence: CASSGDREYGYTF. The DNA of the CDR3 is TGCGCCAGCAGCGGCGACAGGGAATATGGCTACACCTTC.

The chain recombines TRBV7-9 with TRBJ2-7; D not resolved. This CDR3 is 13 amino acids long. Germline-derived CDR1 and CDR2 are SEHNR and FQNEAQ (reference sequence). V gave up 4 bases and J gave up 3 bases, with 10 bases separating them. The DNA for the CDR3 is TGTGCCAGCAGCTCTAATAGCATCTACGAGCAGTACTTC. The encoded protein is CASSSNSIYEQYF. Looking up the rest from reference TRBV7-9 and TRBJ2-7 gives the full variable domain: DTGVSQNPRHKITKRGQNVTFRCDPISEHNRLYWYRQTLGQGPEFLTYFQNEAQLEKSRLLSDRFSAERPKGSFSTLEIQRTEQGDSAMYLCASSSNSIYEQYFGPGTRLTVT.

This clone was detected a few times. This sequence joins TRBV12-2 and TRBJ2-7; the table gives TRBD2 as D, unverified against the DNA. TRBV12-2 is termed a pseudogene. This CDR3 spans 14 amino acids. The DNA for the CDR3 is TGTGCAAGTCGCTTAGAAACTAGAGCCTACGAGCAGTACTTC. Translated, it gives CASRLETRAYEQYF.

V and J are TRBV9 and TRBJ1-4; TRBD1 is a possible D gene (6 bases). This CDR3 region has 13 residues. Germline assignment: CDR1 SGDLS and CDR2 YYNGEE. V lost 4 bases and J lost 8, with 12 bases in between. The CDR3 protein is CASSLRQEEKLFF. CDR3 coding DNA: TGTGCCAGCAGCCTTCGACAGGAAGAAAAACTGTTTTTT.

The chain employs TRBV7-9 and TRBJ2-1, with D hard to call. The germline gives CDR1 SEHNR, CDR2 FQNEAQ (reference sequence). Trimming removed 5 bases from V and 3 bases from J, with 14 bases in between. This CDR3 spans 15 amino acids. This CDR3 reads CASSPSLKDYNEQFF. The CDR3 DNA follows: TGTGCCAGCAGCCCTTCTTTGAAAGACTACAATGAGCAGTTCTTC. The full variable domain, completed using reference TRBV7-9 and TRBJ2-1, is DTGVSQNPRHKITKRGQNVTFRCDPISEHNRLYWYRQTLGQGPEFLTYFQNEAQLEKSRLLSDRFSAERPKGSFSTLEIQRTEQGDSAMYLCASSPSLKDYNEQFFGPGTRLTVL.

The chain recombines TRBV21-1 with TRBJ1-5; TRBD1, the table's D call, lacks a check against the DNA. TRBV21-1 is given as a pseudogene. The CDR3 loop spans 14 amino acids. The CDR3 coding sequence is TGTGCCAGCAGCAAGACTCAGGGGAATCAGCCCCAGCATTTT. Protein: CASSKTQGNQPQHF.

This clone occurred a few times. V usage is TRBV6-5 and J usage is TRBJ1-5; unclear D gene. In germline, CDR1 is MNHEY, CDR2 SVGAGI. V lost 5 bases to trimming and J lost 4 bases, with 9 bases between them. CDR3 length: 13 amino acids. CDR3 sequence reads: CASSPVRNQPQHF. The CDR3 DNA follows: TGTGCCAGCAGTCCGGTGAGGAATCAGCCCCAGCATTTT.

The gene calls are TRBV2 and TRBJ2-7; no clear D. The length of the CDR3 is 13 residues. Per the germline V gene, CDR1 is SNHLY and CDR2 is FYNNEI. Trimming took off 4 bases at V and 4 bases at J, with 11 bases between the two ends. CDR3: CASSARNGYEQYF. CDR3 sequence (DNA): TGTGCCAGCAGTGCGCGAAACGGTTACGAGCAGTACTTC.

The V gene is TRBV5-1, the J gene TRBJ2-3; 11 bases are a match to TRBD2. Germline V gives CDR1 SGHRS, CDR2 YFSETQ. V gave up 2 bases and J gave up 4 bases; unmatched junction bases: 3. The CDR3 is 15 residues long. For the CDR3, the DNA is TGCGCCAGCAGCTTTGGACTAGCGGGTCCAGATACGCAGTATTTT. Translating gives CASSFGLAGPDTQYF.

The V and J genes are TRBV18 and TRBJ1-2; 7 positions agree with TRBD1. The CDR3 totals 14 residues. V lost 2 bases and J lost 3; bases outside the gene matches: 3. Germline-derived CDR1 and CDR2 are KGHSH and LQKENI. In DNA, the CDR3 is TGTGCCAGCTCACCAGAGGGGACAGACTATGGCTACACCTTC. This codes for CASSPEGTDYGYTF.

The chain carries TRBV21-1 and TRBJ1-3. TRBV21-1 is annotated as a pseudogene. This CDR3 is built from 21 residues. Written as DNA, the CDR3 is TGTGCCAGCAGCAAAGACTGTCTTTGTATGAAAGGACCATCCTCTGGAAACACCATATATTTT. It translates to CASSKDCLCMKGPSSGNTIYF.

This clone was observed once. The chain employs TRBV4-3 and TRBJ1-5; D gene unclear. Germline V gene lookup returns CDR1 LGHNA and CDR2 YSLEER. There are 13 residues in the CDR3. Trimming took off 2 bases at V and 4 bases at J, with 6 bases between the two ends. The CDR3 DNA sequence: TGCGCCAGCAGCCAAAACGAGAATCAGCCCCAGCATTTT. It codes for CASSQNENQPQHF.

J is TRBJ1-1 and V is TRBV19, with D possibly TRBD1 on 5 matching bases. The CDR3 is 13 residues long. Germline V lookup: CDR1 LNHDA, CDR2 SQIVND (reference sequence). The V gene lost 5 bases and the J gene lost 0 bases, with 7 bases spanning the gap. The CDR3 nucleotides read TGTGCCAGTAGTTCAGGGTTGAACACTGAAGCTTTCTTT. Its protein is CASSSGLNTEAFF.

V gene TRBV5-5 combines with J gene TRBJ2-1; D might be TRBD1 (5 bases). The V and J ends lost 4 bases and 4 bases respectively, with 6 bases between them. Germline-derived CDR1 and CDR2 are SGHKS and YYEKEE (reference sequence). The CDR3 runs to 12 residues. In DNA, the CDR3 is TGTGCCAGCAGCCCAGGGTACAATGAGCAGTTCTTC. Its protein product is CASSPGYNEQFF.

J is TRBJ2-5 and V is TRBV5-6; D is tentatively TRBD1 or TRBD2 (5 bases each). The V end lost 6 bases, the J end lost 4 bases, and 19 bases lay between the germline ends. Germline-derived CDR1 and CDR2 are SGHDT and YYEEEE. CDR3 size: 15 residues. CDR3: CASNRRQPQGETQYF. CDR3 bases: TGTGCCAGCAACAGGAGGCAGCCCCAGGGAGAGACCCAGTACTTC.